The rows below give T cell receptor beta chains drawn from one sample of a study of PD-1 blockade in mismatch repair-deficient tumors. Sequenced by immunoSEQ multiplex PCR; TCRdb stores in-frame clones only, minus some. The table includes 100,000 or so clones, 82% detected once. The sample consisted of peripheral blood, taken 36 weeks after starting pembrolizumab. The receptors here all came from an adult with mismatch repair-deficient cancer. Each CDR3 is given with its conserved first and last residue. The order of the fields is V gene, J gene, CDR3 protein.

TRBV2,TRBJ2-1,CASWTSVYNEQFF
TRBV5-6,TRBJ2-7,CASSLGPSSYEQYF
TRBV4-1,TRBJ1-1,CASSQERGKGTEAFF
TRBV10-3,TRBJ2-7,CATQGQEQYF
TRBV5-1,TRBJ2-2,CASPNMNTGELFF
TRBV5-5,TRBJ2-1,CASSNPTSGSRGNEQFF
TRBV7-2,TRBJ2-3,CASSLEAGTTITDTQYF
TRBV2,TRBJ2-5,CASSPRGTDQETQYF
TRBV15,TRBJ1-5,CATSSGTGGRPQHF
TRBV7-3,TRBJ2-1,CASSLIGLADREQFF
TRBV7-9,TRBJ2-2,CASSLIYGYTGELFF
TRBV19,TRBJ2-1,CASTLGPNYNEQFF
TRBV10-3,TRBJ2-5,CAISDPAKSGETQYF
TRBV7-3,TRBJ2-5,CASSLGQGVEETQYF
TRBV27,TRBJ1-5,CASSSTSGGQPQHF
TRBV6-1,TRBJ1-1,CASNRGRGTEAFF
TRBV7-3,TRBJ2-1,CASSLQGAGNEQFF
TRBV2,TRBJ2-3,CASSGQLNTDTQYF
TRBV6-5,TRBJ1-5,CASQVGILNQPQHF
TRBV27,TRBJ1-5,CASSPWTGGSNQPQHF
TRBV5-6,TRBJ1-2,CASSFAQAANYGYTF
TRBV7-9,TRBJ2-2,CASAGAKTGELFF
TRBV11-2,TRBJ2-1,CASSLVGTGPTYEQFF
TRBV5-4,TRBJ2-1,CASSFSTSGYNEQFF
TRBV4-3,TRBJ2-5,CASSQDFSSSAETQYF
TRBV4-1,TRBJ1-1,CASSQVLRDTEAFF
TRBV2,TRBJ2-3,CASSGDRSTDTQYF
TRBV5-6,TRBJ2-1,CASSLSTYNEQFF
TRBV19,TRBJ1-5,CASSPTGGQAPVGGNQPQHF
TRBV7-9,TRBJ1-2,CASSLVGMLNYGYTF
TRBV7-2,TRBJ1-2,CASSLNLQGEGYTF
TRBV4-1,TRBJ2-1,CASSQDLLWGTSGRLKQFF
TRBV9,TRBJ2-7,CASSVGTSATEQYF
TRBV11-2,TRBJ1-4,CASTETDRLEKLFF
TRBV5-4,TRBJ2-2,CASSLAASGIYAGELFF
TRBV11-2,TRBJ2-7,CASKYTFSYEQYF
TRBV19,TRBJ1-1,CASSTEAFF
TRBV18,TRBJ2-1,CASSLGNEQFF
TRBV18,TRBJ2-7,CASSPVHGTSGTYEQYF
TRBV7-2,TRBJ2-5,CASSTRQAPYF
TRBV10-1,TRBJ1-1,CASSPGFMNTEAFF
TRBV5-1,TRBJ1-1,CASSFRTGGVTEAFF
TRBV19,TRBJ2-7,CASSIRTSGDYEQYF
TRBV10-2,TRBJ1-5,CASRTAQGDQPQHF
TRBV7-9,TRBJ2-7,CASSSVGLAFDEQYF
TRBV7-9,TRBJ2-7,CASSPYYLHDRGLKYEQYF
TRBV2,TRBJ2-1,CASSERGQGAYNEQFF